This TCR beta chain was recorded in a study of OX40 agonist ivuxolimab in advanced cancers. The CDR3 contains 14 residues. CDR1 and CDR2 (germline): MDHEN, SYDVKM. V shed 5 bases and J shed 4 bases, with 11 bases lying between them. Libraries were prepared by immunoSEQ multiplex PCR; TCRdb keeps only in-frame clonotypes and omits some of them. The sample lists approximately 120,000 clones, 85% to 95% seen once, with roughly 0.8% in the top ten. Study results and limitations: Antigen specificity remained undetermined for the expanded peripheral T cells.

As regards this clone: Its antigen is not identified.

The sample in question was CD4+ or CD8+ T cells sorted from blood, obtained in a trial of the OX40 agonist ivuxolimab. This sequence was found in an adult with an advanced solid tumor such as melanoma, head and neck, liver or kidney cancer. The V call is TRBV28, the J call TRBJ1-4; D is ambiguous. The CDR3 protein is CASSAPGLNEKLFF. CDR3 in DNA: TGTGCCAGCAGTGCGCCAGGTCTTAATGAAAAACTGTTTTTT.